Listed below are T cell receptor beta chains from one sample, sequenced in a study of T-cell reconstitution after alpha-beta-depleted transplantation in children. TCRdb reanalysed the PCR reads using MiXCR and keeps one entry per CDR3 protein. This sample has roughly 610,000 distinct CDR3 sequences, with over 9.5% found just once. The sequencing here drew on PBMCs from the stem cell graft donor, taken from the stem cell graft. Receptor source: a human donor who donated a stem cell graft to a child with acute myeloid leukemia. Each CDR3 is given with its conserved first and last residue. A D gene is named only where the DNA matches it firmly. Clone sizes are given selectively: once, few, many, or a class where the clone is expanded.

j_call: TRBJ2-2; d_call: TRBD2; v_call: TRBV24-1; clone_size: few; cdr3_nt: TGTGCCACCAGTAAGACTAGCCAGAACACCGGGGAGCTGTTTTTT; cdr3_aa: CATSKTSQNTGELFF
j_call: TRBJ1-5; d_call: TRBD1; v_call: TRBV4-1; clone_size: -; cdr3_nt: TGCGCCAGCAGCCAAGGGACAGGGATGGGTCAGCCCCAGCATTTT; cdr3_aa: CASSQGTGMGQPQHF
j_call: TRBJ2-5; d_call: TRBD2; v_call: TRBV20-1; clone_size: few; cdr3_nt: TGCAGTGCTAGAGATAGCGGGAGGGCCGAGGAGACCCAGTACTTC; cdr3_aa: CSARDSGRAEETQYF
j_call: TRBJ2-2; d_call: -; v_call: TRBV28; clone_size: -; cdr3_nt: TGTGCCAGCAGAAGGGCCACCGGGGAGCTGTTTTTT; cdr3_aa: CASRRATGELFF
j_call: TRBJ2-5; d_call: -; v_call: TRBV20-1; clone_size: many; cdr3_nt: TGCAGTGCTAGAGATTCTGGCAAGATCTCCCAAGAGACCCAGTACTTC; cdr3_aa: CSARDSGKISQETQYF
j_call: TRBJ2-3; d_call: TRBD1; v_call: TRBV14; clone_size: few; cdr3_nt: TGTGCCAGCAGGGACAGGGGGCAAGATACGCAGTATTTT; cdr3_aa: CASRDRGQDTQYF
j_call: TRBJ2-7; d_call: TRBD1; v_call: TRBV5-1; clone_size: many; cdr3_nt: TGCGCCAGCAGCTTAGTAGTATCGTGGGACAGGCCCTACGAGCAGTACTTC; cdr3_aa: CASSLVVSWDRPYEQYF
j_call: TRBJ2-3; d_call: -; v_call: TRBV12-3/TRBV12-4; clone_size: many; cdr3_nt: TGTGCCAGCAGTTTAAGTGACCGCACGGATACGCAGTATTTT; cdr3_aa: CASSLSDRTDTQYF
j_call: TRBJ2-1; d_call: -; v_call: TRBV5-1; clone_size: many; cdr3_nt: TGCGCCAGCAGCTCCAGCGGAGCTTTGTACAATGAGCAGTTCTTC; cdr3_aa: CASSSSGALYNEQFF
j_call: TRBJ1-1; d_call: -; v_call: TRBV6-6; clone_size: many; cdr3_nt: TGTGCCAGCAGTTACGAAGAGGCTAAAGCTTTCTTT; cdr3_aa: CASSYEEAKAFF
j_call: TRBJ2-3; d_call: -; v_call: TRBV7-9; clone_size: -; cdr3_nt: TGTGCCAGCAGACCCGCCGGGACTTTGTTCACAGATACGCAGTATTTT; cdr3_aa: CASRPAGTLFTDTQYF